The next 11 T cell receptor beta chains were all read from a single sample in a study of T-cell reconstitution after alpha-beta-depleted transplantation in children. Using unique molecular identifiers, the investigators prepared the TCRbeta library. Via MiXCR, TCRdb re-called the PCR reads, giving one row per CDR3 protein. In the table there are more than 150,000 distinct CDR3 sequences, more than 12% of which are singletons. The sequences come from PBMCs from the stem cell graft donor, collected from the stem cell graft. These receptors all stem from a human donor who donated a stem cell graft to a child with acute lymphoblastic leukemia.

This clonotype was counted many times. The CDR3 region is CASSQHLYRTGTRYTEAFF. Written as DNA, the CDR3 is TGCGCCAGCAGCCAACATTTGTACCGAACCGGGACACGGTACACTGAAGCTTTCTTT. This chain connects TRBV4-1 to TRBJ1-1; D is possibly TRBD1 (6 bases). In germline, CDR1 is MGHRA, CDR2 YSYEKL. This CDR3 contains 19 residues. The germline V and J ends were trimmed by 2 bases and 3 bases, with 25 bases remaining between them.

This clonotype has a count of ten or more. The gene calls are TRBV9 and TRBJ1-5; a possible D gene is TRBD1 (5 bases). This CDR3 spans 13 amino acids. V dropped 5 bases and J dropped 4 bases, with 10 bases sitting between them. Germline-derived CDR1 and CDR2 are SGDLS and YYNGEE. As DNA, the CDR3 is TGTGCCAGCAGTTCCAGGGTTAATCAGCCCCAGCATTTT. This codes for CASSSRVNQPQHF.

This clonotype has at least ten counts. This CDR3 reads CASSLNPGRGNEQFF. CDR3 nucleotide sequence: TGCGCCAGCAGCTTGAACCCGGGGAGAGGCAATGAGCAGTTCTTC. The chain combines TRBV5-1 with TRBJ2-1, with D maybe TRBD2 (5 bases). Germline loops: CDR1 SGHRS, CDR2 YFSETQ. CDR3 length: 15 residues. V was pared by 1 base and J by 6 bases, with 14 bases between.

This clonotype was detected many times. The chain employs TRBV12-3 or TRBV12-4 and TRBJ2-1; D is unresolved. V was pared by 3 bases and J by 7 bases, with 13 bases between. CDR3 size: 14 residues. CDR3: CASSFTAALNEQFF. Written as DNA, the CDR3 is TGTGCCAGCAGTTTTACCGCCGCACTGAATGAGCAGTTCTTC.

The chain employs TRBV2 and TRBJ1-2, with TRBD1 identical over 7 bases. V shed 5 bases, J shed 4 bases, and the junction held 10 bases outside the gene matches. Germline V gene lookup returns CDR1 SNHLY and CDR2 FYNNEI. The length of the CDR3 is 15 residues. The CDR3 nucleotides read TGTGCCAGCAGTAGGAGTAACAGGGGAACCTATGGCTACACCTTC. Protein product: CASSRSNRGTYGYTF.

This clonotype was observed at least ten times. CDR3 sequence reads: CASSFQGANEKLFF. CDR3 sequence (DNA): TGTGCCAGCAGTTTTCAGGGGGCAAATGAAAAACTGTTTTTT. The gene calls are TRBV12-3 or TRBV12-4 and TRBJ1-4; TRBD1 matches 8 bases. The trim removed 3 bases at V and 5 bases at J, leaving 2 bases unmatched. CDR3 length: 14 amino acids.

In its sample, this clonotype is medium-sized (0.01 to 0.1%). The rearrangement links TRBV3-1 to TRBJ2-2; D gene ambiguous. Germline V lookup: CDR1 LGHDT, CDR2 YNNKEL (reference sequence). This CDR3 contains 15 residues. The V end was cut by 2 bases, the J end by 4 bases, with 11 bases between. This CDR3 is CASSQLAFATGELFF. DNA of the CDR3: TGTGCCAGCAGCCAACTGGCTTTTGCCACCGGGGAGCTGTTTTTT.

The rearrangement links TRBV5-1 to TRBJ2-3, with D maybe TRBD2 (5 bases). The CDR3 spans 13 residues. Trimming took 7 bases from V and 4 from J, leaving 13 bases between them. Germline V gene data show CDR1 as SGHRS and CDR2 as YFSETQ. The CDR3, as DNA: TGCGCCAGCGAGGGCCTTTCTCCAGATACGCAGTATTTT. Translation gives CASEGLSPDTQYF.

This clonotype was counted at least ten times. V and J are TRBV7-2 and TRBJ2-5, with D possibly matching TRBD2 (5 bases). V dropped 3 bases and J dropped 7 bases, with 12 bases sitting between them. There are 13 residues in the CDR3. CDR1 is SGHTA and CDR2 is FQGNSA in the germline V gene. The CDR3 bases are TGTGCCAGCAGCTTGGACGGACTGAGGACCCAGTACTTC. Its protein product is CASSLDGLRTQYF.

There are many counts of this clonotype. The rearrangement joins TRBV19 to TRBJ1-2; D perhaps matches TRBD1 (5 bases). CDR1 is LNHDA and CDR2 is SQIVND in the germline V gene (reference sequence). The V end lost 7 bases, the J end lost 1 base, and 10 bases lay between the germline ends. This CDR3 contains 13 residues. The CDR3 protein is CASNRGYNYGYTF. The DNA of the CDR3 is TGTGCCAGTAACCGGGGGTATAACTATGGCTACACCTTC.

The chain links TRBV6-1 to TRBJ1-5; D is unresolved. The CDR3 spans 13 residues. The germline V gene has CDR1 MNHNS and CDR2 SASEGT. Trimming shortened V by 10 bases and J by 3 bases, and 13 bases separated the two germline ends. CDR3 coding DNA: TGTGCCACGTCCGCCACAGTCAATCAGCCCCAGCATTTT. Its translation: CATSATVNQPQHF.